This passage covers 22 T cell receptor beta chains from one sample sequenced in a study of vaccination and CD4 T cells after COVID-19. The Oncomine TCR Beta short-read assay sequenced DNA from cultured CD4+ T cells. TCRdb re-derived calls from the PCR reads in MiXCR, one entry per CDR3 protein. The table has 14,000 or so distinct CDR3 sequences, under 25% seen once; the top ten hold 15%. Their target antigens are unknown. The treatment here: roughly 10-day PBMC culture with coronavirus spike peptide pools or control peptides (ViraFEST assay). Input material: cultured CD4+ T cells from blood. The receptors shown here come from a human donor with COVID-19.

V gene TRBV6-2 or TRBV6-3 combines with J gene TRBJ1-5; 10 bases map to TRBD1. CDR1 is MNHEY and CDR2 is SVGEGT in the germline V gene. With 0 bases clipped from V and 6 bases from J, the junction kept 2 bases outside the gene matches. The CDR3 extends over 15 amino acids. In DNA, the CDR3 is TGTGCCAGCAGTTACTCGAGGACAGGGGGTCAGCCCCAGCATTTT. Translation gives CASSYSRTGGQPQHF.

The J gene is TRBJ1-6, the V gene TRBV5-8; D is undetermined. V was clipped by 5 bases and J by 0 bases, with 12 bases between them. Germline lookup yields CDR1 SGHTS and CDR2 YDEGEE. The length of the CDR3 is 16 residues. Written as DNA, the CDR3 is TGTGCCAGCAGAACCGGAGCGAGCTCCTATAATTCACCCCTCCACTTT. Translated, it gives CASRTGASSYNSPLHF.

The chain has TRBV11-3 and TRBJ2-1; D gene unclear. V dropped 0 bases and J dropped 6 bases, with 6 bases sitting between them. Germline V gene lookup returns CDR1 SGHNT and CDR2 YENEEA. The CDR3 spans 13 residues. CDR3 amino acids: CASSLDRLNEQFF. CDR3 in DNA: TGTGCCAGCAGCTTAGATCGGCTCAATGAGCAGTTCTTC. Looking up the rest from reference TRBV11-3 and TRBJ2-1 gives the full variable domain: EAGVVQSPRYKIIEKKQPVAFWCNPISGHNTLYWYLQNLGQGPELLIRYENEEAVDDSQLPKDRFSAERLKGVDSTLKIQPAELGDSAVYLCASSLDRLNEQFFGPGTRLTVL.

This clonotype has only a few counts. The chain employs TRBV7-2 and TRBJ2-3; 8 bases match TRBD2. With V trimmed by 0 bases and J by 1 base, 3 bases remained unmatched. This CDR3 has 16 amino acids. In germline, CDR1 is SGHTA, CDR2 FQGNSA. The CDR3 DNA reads TGTGCCAGCAGCTTAGCTTGGCGGGGGGGCACAGATACGCAGTATTTT. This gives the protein CASSLAWRGGTDTQYF.

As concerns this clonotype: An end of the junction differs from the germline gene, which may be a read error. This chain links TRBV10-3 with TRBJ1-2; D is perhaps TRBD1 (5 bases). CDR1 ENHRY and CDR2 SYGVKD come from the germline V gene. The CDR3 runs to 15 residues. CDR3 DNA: TGTGTCATCAGTGAGTCCTGGACAAACTCCTATGGCTACACCTTC. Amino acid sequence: CVISESWTNSYGYTF.

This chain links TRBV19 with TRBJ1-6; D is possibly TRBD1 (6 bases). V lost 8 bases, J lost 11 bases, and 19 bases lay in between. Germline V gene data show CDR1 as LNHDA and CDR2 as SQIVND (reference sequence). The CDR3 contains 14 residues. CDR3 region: CASGGVAGATPLHF. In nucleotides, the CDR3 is TGTGCCAGTGGGGGGGTAGCAGGGGCAACACCCCTCCACTTT. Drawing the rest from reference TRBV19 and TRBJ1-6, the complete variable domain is DGGITQSPKYLFRKEGQNVTLSCEQNLNHDAMYWYRQDPGQGLRLIYYSQIVNDFQKGDIAEGYSVSREKKESFPLTVTSAQKNPTAFYLCASGGVAGATPLHFGNGTRLTVT.

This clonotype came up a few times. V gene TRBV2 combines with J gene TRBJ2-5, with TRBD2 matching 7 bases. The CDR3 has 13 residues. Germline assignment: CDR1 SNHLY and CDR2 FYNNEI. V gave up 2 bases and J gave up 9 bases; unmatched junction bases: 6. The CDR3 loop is CASSEPSGGAQYF. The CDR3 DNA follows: TGTGCCAGCAGTGAACCTAGCGGCGGGGCCCAGTACTTC.

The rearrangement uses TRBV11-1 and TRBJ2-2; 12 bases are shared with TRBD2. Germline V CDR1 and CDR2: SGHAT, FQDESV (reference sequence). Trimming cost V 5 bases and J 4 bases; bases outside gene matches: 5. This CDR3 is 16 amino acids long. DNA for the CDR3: TGTGCCAGCAGCCAACTAGCGGGGGGCTTCACCGGGGAGCTGTTTTTT. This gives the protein CASSQLAGGFTGELFF.

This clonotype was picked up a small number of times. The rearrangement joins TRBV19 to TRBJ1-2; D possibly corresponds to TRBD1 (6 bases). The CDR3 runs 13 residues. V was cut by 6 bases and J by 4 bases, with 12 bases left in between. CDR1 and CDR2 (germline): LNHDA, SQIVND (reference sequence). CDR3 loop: CASRLDSLYGYTF. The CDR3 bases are TGTGCCAGTAGGCTGGACAGTCTCTATGGCTACACCTTC. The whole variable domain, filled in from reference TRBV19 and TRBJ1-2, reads DGGITQSPKYLFRKEGQNVTLSCEQNLNHDAMYWYRQDPGQGLRLIYYSQIVNDFQKGDIAEGYSVSREKKESFPLTVTSAQKNPTAFYLCASRLDSLYGYTFGSGTRLTVV.

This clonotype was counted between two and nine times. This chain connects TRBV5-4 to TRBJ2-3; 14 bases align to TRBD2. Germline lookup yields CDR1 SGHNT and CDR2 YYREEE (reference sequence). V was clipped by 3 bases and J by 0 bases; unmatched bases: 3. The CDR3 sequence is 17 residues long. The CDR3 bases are TGTGCCAGCAGCTCCGGACTAGCGGGGGGAAGCACAGATACGCAGTATTTT. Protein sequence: CASSSGLAGGSTDTQYF. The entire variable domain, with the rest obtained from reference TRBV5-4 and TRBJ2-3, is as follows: ETGVTQSPTHLIKTRGQQVTLRCSSQSGHNTVSWYQQALGQGPQFIFQYYREEENGRGNFPPRFSGLQFPNYSSELNVNALELDDSALYLCASSSGLAGGSTDTQYFGPGTRLTVL.

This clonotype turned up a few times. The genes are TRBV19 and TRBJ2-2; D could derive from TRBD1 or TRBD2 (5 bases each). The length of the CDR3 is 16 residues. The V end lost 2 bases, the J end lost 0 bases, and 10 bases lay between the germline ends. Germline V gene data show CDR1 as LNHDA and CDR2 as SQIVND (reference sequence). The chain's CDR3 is CASSISGATNTGELFF. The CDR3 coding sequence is TGTGCCAGTAGTATATCCGGGGCTACGAACACCGGGGAGCTGTTTTTT.

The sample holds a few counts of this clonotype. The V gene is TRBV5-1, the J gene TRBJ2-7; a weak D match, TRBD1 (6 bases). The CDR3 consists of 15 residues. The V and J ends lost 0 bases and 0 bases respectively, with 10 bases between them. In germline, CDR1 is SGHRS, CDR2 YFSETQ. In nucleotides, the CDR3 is TGCGCCAGCAGCTTGGATCCCAGGGGCTCCTACGAGCAGTACTTC. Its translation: CASSLDPRGSYEQYF.

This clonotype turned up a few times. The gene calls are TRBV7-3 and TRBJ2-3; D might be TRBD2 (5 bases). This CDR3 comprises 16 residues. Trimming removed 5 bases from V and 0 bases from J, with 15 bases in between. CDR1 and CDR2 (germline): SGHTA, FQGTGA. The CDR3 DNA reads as TGTGCCAGCAGCCATAGTATCCGGACTAGCACAGATACGCAGTATTTT. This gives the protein CASSHSIRTSTDTQYF.

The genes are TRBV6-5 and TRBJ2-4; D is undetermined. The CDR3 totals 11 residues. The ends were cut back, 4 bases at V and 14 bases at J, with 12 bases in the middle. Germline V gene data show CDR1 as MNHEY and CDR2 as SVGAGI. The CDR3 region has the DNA TGTGCCAGCAGTTCGGGCATCCGAGAGTACTTC. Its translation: CASSSGIREYF.

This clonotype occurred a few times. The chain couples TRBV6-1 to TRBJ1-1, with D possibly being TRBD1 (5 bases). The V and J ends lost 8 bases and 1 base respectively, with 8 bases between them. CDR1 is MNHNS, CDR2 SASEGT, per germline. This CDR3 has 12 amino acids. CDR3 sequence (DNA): TGTGCCAGCCCAGGACAGAACACTGAAGCTTTCTTT. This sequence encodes CASPGQNTEAFF.

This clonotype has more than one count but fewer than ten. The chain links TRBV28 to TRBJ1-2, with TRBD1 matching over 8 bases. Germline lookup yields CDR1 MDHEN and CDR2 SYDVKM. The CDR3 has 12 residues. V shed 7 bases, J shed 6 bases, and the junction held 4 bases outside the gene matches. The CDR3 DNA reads TGTGCCAGCAACTACAGGGGGAATGGCTACACCTTC. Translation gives CASNYRGNGYTF.

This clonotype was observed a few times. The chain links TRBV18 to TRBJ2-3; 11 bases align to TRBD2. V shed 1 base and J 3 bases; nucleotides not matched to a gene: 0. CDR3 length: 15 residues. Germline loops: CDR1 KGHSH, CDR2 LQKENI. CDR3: CASSPLAGGTDTQYF. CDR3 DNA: TGTGCCAGCTCACCACTAGCGGGGGGGACAGATACGCAGTATTTT. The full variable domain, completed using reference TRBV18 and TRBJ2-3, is NAGVMQNPRHLVRRRGQEARLRCSPMKGHSHVYWYRQLPEEGLKFMVYLQKENIIDESGMPKERFSAEFPKEGPSILRIQQVVRGDSAAYFCASSPLAGGTDTQYFGPGTRLTVL.

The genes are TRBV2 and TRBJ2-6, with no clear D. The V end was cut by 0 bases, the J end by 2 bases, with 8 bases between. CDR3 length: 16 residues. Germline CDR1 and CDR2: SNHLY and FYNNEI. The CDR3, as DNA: TGTGCCAGCAGTGAAGCGTCTGGGGCTGGGGCCAACGTCCTGACTTTC. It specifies CASSEASGAGANVLTF.

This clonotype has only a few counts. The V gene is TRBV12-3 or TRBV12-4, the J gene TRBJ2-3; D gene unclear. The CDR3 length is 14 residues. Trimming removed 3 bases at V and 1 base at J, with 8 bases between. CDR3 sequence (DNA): TGTGCCAGCAGTTTTGGTGGGGGCACAGATACGCAGTATTTT. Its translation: CASSFGGGTDTQYF.

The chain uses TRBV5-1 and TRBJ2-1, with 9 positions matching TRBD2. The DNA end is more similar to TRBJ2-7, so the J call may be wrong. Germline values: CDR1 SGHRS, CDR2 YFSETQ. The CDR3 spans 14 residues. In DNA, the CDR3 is TGCGCCAGCAGCTTGTTCGCGGGGGGGCTCGAGCAGTACTTC. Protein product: CASSLFAGGLEQYF.

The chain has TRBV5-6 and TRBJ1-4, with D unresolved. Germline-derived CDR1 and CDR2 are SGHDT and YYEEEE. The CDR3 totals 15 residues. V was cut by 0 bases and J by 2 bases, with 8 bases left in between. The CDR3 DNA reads TGTGCCAGCAGCTTGGCCCGGACCACTAATGAAAAACTGTTTTTT. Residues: CASSLARTTNEKLFF.

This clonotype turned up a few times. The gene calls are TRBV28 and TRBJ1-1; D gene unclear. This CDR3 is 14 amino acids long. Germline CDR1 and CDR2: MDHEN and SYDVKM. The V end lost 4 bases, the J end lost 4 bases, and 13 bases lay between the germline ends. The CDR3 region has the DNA TGTGCCAGCAGTTCCCTCGGGATGATCACTGAAGCTTTCTTT. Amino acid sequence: CASSSLGMITEAFF.